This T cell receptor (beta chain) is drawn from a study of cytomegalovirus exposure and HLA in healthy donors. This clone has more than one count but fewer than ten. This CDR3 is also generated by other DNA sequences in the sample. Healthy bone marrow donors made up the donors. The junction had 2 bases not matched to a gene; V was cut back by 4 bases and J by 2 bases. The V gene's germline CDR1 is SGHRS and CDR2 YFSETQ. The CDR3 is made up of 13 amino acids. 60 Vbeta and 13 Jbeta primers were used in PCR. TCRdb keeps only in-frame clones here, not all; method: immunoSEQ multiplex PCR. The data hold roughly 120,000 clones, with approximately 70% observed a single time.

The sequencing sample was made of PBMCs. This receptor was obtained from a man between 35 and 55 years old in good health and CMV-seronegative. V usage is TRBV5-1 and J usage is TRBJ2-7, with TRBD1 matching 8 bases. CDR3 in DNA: TGCGCCAGCAGCCTGACAGGGGCCTACGAGCAGTACTTC. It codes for CASSLTGAYEQYF. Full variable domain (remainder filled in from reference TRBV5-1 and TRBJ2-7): KAGVTQTPRYLIKTRGQQVTLSCSPISGHRSVSWYQQTPGQGLQFLFEYFSETQRNKGNFPGRFSGRQFSNSRSEMNVSTLELGDSALYLCASSLTGAYEQYFGPGTRLTVT.